This T cell receptor (beta chain) was found in a study of Ad26.COV2.S vaccination and SARS-CoV-2 variants. Looked up from germline, CDR1 is SGHAT and CDR2 is FQNNGV. J was trimmed by 6 bases and V by 1 base; bases with no gene match: 10. The CDR3 contains 16 residues. Assay used: immunoSEQ multiplex PCR; TCRdb lists only in-frame clones, some missing. Among 410,000 or so clones listed, around nine tenths were seen once. Treatment defined: roughly 19 received Ad26.COV2.S at low or high dose, single or two shots; roughly five received placebo; per-sample allocation not given. At day 63 after the first vaccine or placebo injection, samples were drawn.

Sample: peripheral blood, taken in a trial of Ad26.COV2.S vaccine versus placebo. This TCR came from a person aged 18-60 years who received the Ad26.COV2.S COVID-19 vaccine or a placebo. V and J are TRBV11-2 and TRBJ2-7; 9 bases align to TRBD2. As DNA, the CDR3 is TGTGCCAGCAGCTTAGGTACCGGGACTAGCTCCCTCGAGCAGTACTTC. Protein product: CASSLGTGTSSLEQYF.